This T cell receptor beta chain originates from a study of T-cell reconstitution after alpha-beta-depleted transplantation in children. Notes on the study in general: Several hundred expanded graft clones reportedly supplied alpha-beta T cells about two months after transplant. From newly produced T cells came most of the T-cell counts and diversity one year after transplant. Surviving recipient T cells and intrathymic progenitors accounted for some patients' high TCRbeta diversity at day 60.

This clonotype has a handful of counts. Its target is unknown. The length of the CDR3 is 15 residues. CDR1 and CDR2 from the germline V gene are MNHEY and SVGAGI. V lost 0 bases and J lost 8, with 16 bases in between. Researchers prepared the TCRbeta library using unique molecular identifiers, the study reports. TCRdb fed the PCR reads into MiXCR, producing one record per CDR3 protein. In the table there are 300,000 or so distinct CDR3 sequences, around 25% of which are singletons. Material: PBMCs, mostly from graft donor cells, obtained 180 days after TCRalphabeta/CD19-depleted stem cell transplant. This chain links TRBV6-5 with TRBJ1-2; D possibly corresponds to TRBD1 (5 bases). This sequence originates from a male patient between 5 and 17 years old who had a stem cell transplant for acute lymphoblastic leukemia, so the T cells may come from the graft donor. The CDR3 sequence is CASSYSVGRVGGYTF. In nucleotides, the CDR3 is TGTGCCAGCAGTTACTCGGTGGGCAGGGTGGGCGGCTACACCTTC.